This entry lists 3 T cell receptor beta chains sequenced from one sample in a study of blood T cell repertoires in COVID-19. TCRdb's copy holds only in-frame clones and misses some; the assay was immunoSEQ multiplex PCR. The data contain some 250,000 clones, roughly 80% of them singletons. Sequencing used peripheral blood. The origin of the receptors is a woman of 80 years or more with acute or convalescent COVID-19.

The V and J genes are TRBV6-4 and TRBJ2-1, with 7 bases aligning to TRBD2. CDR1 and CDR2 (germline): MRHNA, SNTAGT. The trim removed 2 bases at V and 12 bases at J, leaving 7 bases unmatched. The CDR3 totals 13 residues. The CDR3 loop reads CASSDELAGVQFF. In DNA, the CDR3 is TGTGCCAGCAGTGACGAGTTAGCGGGCGTGCAGTTCTTC.

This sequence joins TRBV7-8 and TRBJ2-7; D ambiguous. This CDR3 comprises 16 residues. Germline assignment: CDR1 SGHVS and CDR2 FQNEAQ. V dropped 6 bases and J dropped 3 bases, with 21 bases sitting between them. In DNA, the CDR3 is TGTGCCAGCAGATCCAGTCCGTCCGCCTCCCGCTACGAGCAGTACTTC. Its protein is CASRSSPSASRYEQYF.

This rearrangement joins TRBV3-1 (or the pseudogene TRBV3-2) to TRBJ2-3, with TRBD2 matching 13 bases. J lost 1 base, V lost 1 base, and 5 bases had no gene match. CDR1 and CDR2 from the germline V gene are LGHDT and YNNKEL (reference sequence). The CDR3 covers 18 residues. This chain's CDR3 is CASSQGALAGGGTDTQYF. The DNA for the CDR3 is TGTGCCAGCAGCCAAGGAGCACTAGCGGGGGGGGGCACAGATACGCAGTATTTT.